The source of this TCR beta chain is a study of tissue T cells after allogeneic stem cell transplantation. Across the study: Pathologist H&E review favored samples with visible lymphocytes for sequencing among multiple samples.

This CDR3 spans 15 amino acids. Trimming left V 3 bases short and J 4 bases short, with 13 bases between. From germline, CDR1 is MNHEY and CDR2 SMNVEV (reference sequence). This clone has a handful of counts. Profiling relied on immunoSEQ multiplex PCR, and the TCRdb table lists in-frame clones only, not all of them. The table shows roughly 3,500 clones, with around 59% occurring only once. Material: tissue from the ileum, obtained at autopsy. The clonotype comes from a male donor at least 60 years old with lung cancer. The rearrangement joins TRBV27 to TRBJ1-5; D is undetermined. The DNA of the CDR3 is TGTGCCAGCAGTTTGAACCCGGGTTGGAATCAGCCCCAGCATTTT. Protein: CASSLNPGWNQPQHF.